These T cell receptor beta chains were read from a single sample in a study of patients and donors after allogeneic stem cell transplantation. From the RT-PCR reads, TCRdb called clonotypes with MiXCR, one entry per CDR3 protein. The table lists about 410,000 distinct CDR3 sequences, 16% of them singletons. Sample: blood, either unsorted or a sorted T cell fraction (not recorded which). These receptors originate from a human donor who was either an allogeneic HSCT recipient or a stem cell or donor lymphocyte infusion donor (not recorded which). It is not recorded whose cells these are; they may come from a transplant donor. CDR3s include the opening cysteine and the closing phenylalanine or tryptophan. Each record gives: J gene, clone size, D gene, V gene, CDR3 protein, CDR3 DNA. D genes are given only for firm matches. Size is stated for part of the rows, as once, few or many counts, or as a class when the clone is expanded.

>TRBJ2-5|.|.|TRBV2
CASSEELAFSETQYF
TGTGCCAGCAGTGAAGAACTAGCATTTTCGGAGACCCAGTACTTC
>TRBJ1-2|few|.|TRBV2
CARTAFSYGYTF
TGTGCCAGGACAGCGTTTTCCTATGGCTACACCTTC
>TRBJ1-1|.|.|TRBV29-1
CSVSRGRNTEAFF
TGCAGCGTCTCCAGGGGCCGGAACACTGAAGCTTTCTTT
>TRBJ2-3|.|.|TRBV11-2
CASSLGAGSTDTQYF
TGTGCCAGCAGCTTAGGGGCGGGTAGCACAGATACGCAGTATTTT
>TRBJ1-1|many|.|TRBV12-3/TRBV12-4
CASTIRGHEAFF
TGTGCCAGCACCATCAGGGGCCATGAAGCTTTCTTT
>TRBJ2-1|many|.|TRBV20-1
CSATEVNEQFF
TGCAGTGCCACAGAAGTCAATGAGCAGTTCTTC
>TRBJ2-7|few|TRBD2|TRBV2
CASNKGRAATFGEQYF
TGTGCCAGCAATAAGGGGAGGGCGGCCACATTTGGGGAGCAGTACTTC
>TRBJ1-2|.|TRBD1|TRBV5-1
CASSLSGTGDGYTF
TGCGCCAGCAGCTTGTCCGGGACAGGGGATGGCTACACCTTC
>TRBJ2-1|few|.|TRBV6-1
CASSRPGIPFSYNEQFF
TGTGCCAGCAGTCGCCCAGGAATTCCCTTCTCCTACAATGAGCAGTTCTTC
>TRBJ1-1|many|.|TRBV5-1
CASSFDMPNTEAFF
TGCGCCAGCAGCTTTGACATGCCGAACACTGAAGCTTTCTTT
>TRBJ1-3|few|.|TRBV28
CASSLRASGNTIYF
TGTGCCAGCAGTTTACGGGCCTCTGGAAACACCATATATTTT
>TRBJ1-1|.|.|TRBV30
CAWRARVATEAFF
TGTGCCTGGAGGGCCAGGGTTGCCACTGAAGCTTTCTTT
>TRBJ2-4|.|TRBD2|TRBV20-1
CSARGRGSKNIQYF
TGCAGTGCTAGAGGGCGGGGGTCCAAAAACATTCAGTACTTC
>TRBJ1-2|few|TRBD1|TRBV7-9
CASSRPGQGVGYGYTF
TGTGCCAGCAGCAGACCGGGACAGGGCGTGGGCTATGGCTACACCTTC
>TRBJ2-3|.|TRBD2|TRBV6-2/TRBV6-3
CASSSVAGANTDTQYF
TGTGCCAGCAGTTCCGTAGCGGGAGCTAACACAGATACGCAGTATTTT
>TRBJ2-7|once|.|TRBV18
CASPQITPIAYEQYF
TGTGCCAGCCCTCAGATCACTCCAATTGCCTACGAGCAGTACTTC
>TRBJ1-2|.|.|TRBV4-1
CASSHLPGTASYGYTF
TGCGCCAGCAGCCACCTCCCCGGGACGGCCTCCTATGGCTACACCTTC
>TRBJ2-1|few|.|TRBV7-9
CASSLTSLNEQFF
TGTGCCAGCAGCTTAACTAGCTTGAATGAGCAGTTCTTC
>TRBJ1-4|few|TRBD1|TRBV18
CASSAQGARPNEKLFF
TGTGCCAGCTCAGCTCAGGGGGCGCGGCCTAATGAAAAACTGTTTTTT
>TRBJ1-1|few|.|TRBV4-3
CASSQDPGRSPEAFF
TGCGCCAGCAGCCAAGACCCTGGCAGGTCGCCTGAAGCTTTCTTT
>TRBJ1-1|.|.|TRBV18
CASSPDRGHEAFF
TGTGCCAGCTCACCAGACCGGGGCCATGAAGCTTTCTTT
>TRBJ2-5|few|TRBD2|TRBV12-3/TRBV12-4
CASSPGTSGGHSETQYF
TGTGCCAGCAGCCCCGGGACTAGCGGGGGGCACTCAGAGACCCAGTACTTC
>TRBJ1-2|.|TRBD1|TRBV27
CASSPNRGGTYGYTF
TGTGCCAGCAGTCCGAACAGGGGCGGTACCTATGGCTACACCTTC
>TRBJ2-6|.|.|TRBV2
CASSSSNSGANVLTF
TGTGCCAGCAGCTCAAGTAACTCTGGGGCCAACGTCCTGACTTTC
>TRBJ2-3|few|.|TRBV3-1
CASSHRTGDTQYF
TGTGCCAGCAGCCACCGGACGGGGGATACGCAGTATTTT
>TRBJ2-5|once|.|TRBV6-5
CASSSLDRGRETQYF
TGTGCCAGCAGTTCCCTAGACCGGGGACGGGAGACCCAGTACTTC
>TRBJ2-3|many|.|TRBV11-1
CASSPLTTAFVQYF
TGTGCCAGCAGCCCTTTAACGACAGCCTTTGTGCAGTATTTT
>TRBJ2-5|few|.|TRBV4-2
CASSQEASRYQETQYF
TGTGCCAGCAGCCAAGAGGCTAGCCGGTACCAAGAGACCCAGTACTTC
>TRBJ2-3|few|TRBD2|TRBV20-1
CSARLAGERNTQYF
TGCAGTGCTAGACTAGCGGGAGAGAGAAATACGCAGTATTTT
>TRBJ1-2|.|.|TRBV4-1
CASSQGGRDVNYGYTF
TGCGCCAGCAGCCAAGGGGGTCGGGACGTTAACTATGGCTACACCTTC
>TRBJ2-1|.|.|TRBV3-1
CASSPDGYGQFF
TGTGCCAGCAGCCCAGACGGCTATGGGCAGTTCTTC
>TRBJ2-2|few|TRBD2|TRBV25-1
CASREREVTGELFF
TGTGCCAGCCGAGAGCGGGAGGTCACCGGGGAGCTGTTTTTT
>TRBJ2-3|many|.|TRBV5-5
CASSLLGARTDTQYF
TGTGCCAGCAGCTTGTTGGGGGCGCGCACAGATACGCAGTATTTT
>TRBJ1-6|few|.|TRBV4-2
CASSHPGRPNSPLHF
TGTGCCAGCAGCCATCCGGGACGGCCTAATTCACCCCTCCACTTT
>TRBJ2-1|.|TRBD2|TRBV20-1
CSARAPGRAPYNEQFF
TGCAGTGCTAGAGCCCCCGGGAGGGCCCCCTACAATGAGCAGTTCTTC
>TRBJ2-7|.|TRBD2|TRBV3-1
CASSQDGLAASSYEQYF
TGTGCCAGCAGCCAAGACGGGCTAGCGGCGTCCTCCTACGAGCAGTACTTC
>TRBJ1-2|.|.|TRBV4-3
CASSQEMITVANYGYTF
TGCGCCAGCAGCCAAGAGATGATAACTGTAGCTAACTATGGCTACACCTTC
>TRBJ2-5|.|TRBD2|TRBV7-9
CASSFRGTSAQETQYF
TGTGCCAGCAGCTTCCGGGGGACTAGCGCTCAAGAGACCCAGTACTTC
>TRBJ1-4|.|.|TRBV5-8
CASSLQGGVEKLFF
TGTGCCAGCAGCTTACAAGGAGGGGTCGAAAAACTGTTTTTT
>TRBJ2-3|.|.|TRBV21-1
CASSPLGGAGADTQYF
TGTGCCAGCAGCCCTTTGGGGGGAGCTGGGGCAGATACGCAGTATTTT
>TRBJ1-2|few|.|TRBV20-1
CSGPTISGYTF
TGCAGTGGCCCGACGATAAGTGGCTACACCTTC
>TRBJ1-1|few|.|TRBV2
CASSSRLGNTEAFF
TGTGCCAGCAGTTCTAGGTTGGGGAACACTGAAGCTTTCTTT
>TRBJ2-7|.|.|TRBV6-1
CASSEPYEQYF
TGTGCCAGCAGTGAGCCTTACGAGCAGTACTTC
>TRBJ1-2|.|.|TRBV2
CASSGDLNYGYTF
TGTGCCAGCAGTGGGGACCTAAACTATGGCTACACCTTC
>TRBJ2-5|.|.|TRBV7-9
CASSVHRQETQYF
TGTGCCAGCAGCGTGCACAGACAAGAGACCCAGTACTTC
>TRBJ2-2|few|TRBD2|TRBV5-1
CASGGLASTGELFF
TGCGCCAGCGGGGGACTAGCGAGCACCGGGGAGCTGTTTTTT
>TRBJ2-2|.|.|TRBV5-5
CASSPQGRGIGELFF
TGTGCCAGCAGCCCTCAGGGACGGGGGATCGGGGAGCTGTTTTTT
>TRBJ1-3|few|.|TRBV25-1
CASSEWGHLNPLSGNTIYF
TGTGCCAGCAGTGAATGGGGACATTTGAACCCACTCTCTGGAAACACCATATATTTT
>TRBJ2-1|many|.|TRBV5-6
CASSLGPFRDDSYNEQFF
TGTGCCAGCAGCTTGGGTCCCTTCCGGGACGACTCCTACAATGAGCAGTTCTTC
>TRBJ2-5|few|.|TRBV4-1
CASSHQIQETQYF
TGCGCCAGCAGCCACCAGATCCAAGAGACCCAGTACTTC
>TRBJ2-2|.|TRBD2|TRBV3-1
CASSQVASGSTGELFF
TGTGCCAGCAGCCAAGTTGCTAGCGGGAGCACCGGGGAGCTGTTTTTT
>TRBJ2-2|.|.|TRBV14
CASSQDVAGELFF
TGTGCCAGCAGCCAAGATGTAGCCGGGGAGCTGTTTTTT
>TRBJ2-7|few|.|TRBV18
CASSQIGSAHYEQYF
TGTGCCAGCTCACAAATCGGGAGCGCCCATTACGAGCAGTACTTC
>TRBJ2-2|.|TRBD2|TRBV20-1
CSASLLAGVTGELFF
TGCAGTGCTAGCCTACTAGCGGGAGTCACCGGGGAGCTGTTTTTT
>TRBJ1-1|.|TRBD1|TRBV2
CATRGQLLNTEAFF
TGTGCCACGAGGGGACAGCTCTTGAACACTGAAGCTTTCTTT
>TRBJ1-1|many|.|TRBV7-3
CASSLDRGTEAFF
TGTGCCAGCAGCTTAGACAGAGGGACTGAAGCTTTCTTT
>TRBJ2-3|many|.|TRBV4-1
CASSLTGVSTDTQYF
TGCGCCAGCAGCTTAACAGGCGTAAGCACAGATACGCAGTATTTT
>TRBJ2-7|.|TRBD2|TRBV4-2
CASSLSGALYEQYF
TGTGCCAGCAGCCTTAGCGGGGCTCTCTACGAGCAGTACTTC
>TRBJ2-1|few|.|TRBV4-1
CASSQERRKQFF
TGCGCCAGCAGCCAAGAGCGGCGGAAGCAGTTCTTC
>TRBJ2-2|few|.|TRBV27
CASKGGGPDRARLTGELFF
TGTGCCAGCAAGGGAGGGGGCCCCGACAGGGCAAGACTCACCGGGGAGCTGTTTTTT